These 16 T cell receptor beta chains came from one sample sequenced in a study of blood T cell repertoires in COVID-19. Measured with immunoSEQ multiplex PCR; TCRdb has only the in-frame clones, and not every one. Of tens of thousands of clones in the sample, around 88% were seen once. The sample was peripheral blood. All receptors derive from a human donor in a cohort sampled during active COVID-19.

The CDR3 protein is CASSFGPSGPNGETQYF. DNA for the CDR3: TGCGCCAGCAGCTTTGGGCCTAGCGGGCCGAACGGCGAGACCCAGTACTTC. The chain has TRBV5-1 and TRBJ2-5; 8 bases agree with TRBD2. This CDR3 is 17 amino acids long. The trim removed 2 bases at V and 5 bases at J, leaving 14 bases unmatched. The germline gives CDR1 SGHRS, CDR2 YFSETQ.

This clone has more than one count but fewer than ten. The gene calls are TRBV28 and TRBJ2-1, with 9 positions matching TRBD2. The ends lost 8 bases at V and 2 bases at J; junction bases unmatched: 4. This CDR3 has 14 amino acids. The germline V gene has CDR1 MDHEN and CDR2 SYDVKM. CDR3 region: CASRTSAPYNEQFF. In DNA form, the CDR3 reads TGTGCCAGCCGGACTAGCGCCCCCTACAATGAGCAGTTCTTC.

The CDR3 sequence is CASSSSGRRQFF. In nucleotides, the CDR3 is TGTGCCAGCAGTAGTAGCGGGAGAAGACAGTTCTTC. The chain employs TRBV6-2 or TRBV6-3 and TRBJ2-1; the match to TRBD2 covers 9 bases. Trimming removed 5 bases from V and 13 bases from J; junction bases left unmatched: 6. The CDR3 loop spans 12 amino acids. Germline CDR1 and CDR2: MNHEY and SVGEGT.

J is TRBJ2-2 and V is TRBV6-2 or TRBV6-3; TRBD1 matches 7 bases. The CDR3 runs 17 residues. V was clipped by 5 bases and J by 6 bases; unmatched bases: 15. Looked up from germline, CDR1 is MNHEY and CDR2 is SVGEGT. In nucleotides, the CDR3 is TGTGCCAGCAGTCCGACAGGGTTTAGGGCTTTGGCCGGGGAGCTGTTTTTT. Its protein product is CASSPTGFRALAGELFF.

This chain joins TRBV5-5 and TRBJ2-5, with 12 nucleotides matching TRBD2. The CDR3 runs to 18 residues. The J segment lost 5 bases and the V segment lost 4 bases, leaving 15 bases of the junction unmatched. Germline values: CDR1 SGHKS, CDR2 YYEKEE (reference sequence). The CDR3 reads CASSGVLTSGSRLETQYF. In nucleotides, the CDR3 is TGTGCCAGCAGCGGCGTTTTGACTAGCGGGAGTAGGCTGGAGACCCAGTACTTC.

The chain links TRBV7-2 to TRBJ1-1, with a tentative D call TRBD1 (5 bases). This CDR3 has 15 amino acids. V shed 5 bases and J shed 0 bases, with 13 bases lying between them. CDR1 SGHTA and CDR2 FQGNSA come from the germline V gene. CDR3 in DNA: TGTGCCAGCAGCCTAGGGACTAGCATGAACACTGAAGCTTTCTTT. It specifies CASSLGTSMNTEAFF.

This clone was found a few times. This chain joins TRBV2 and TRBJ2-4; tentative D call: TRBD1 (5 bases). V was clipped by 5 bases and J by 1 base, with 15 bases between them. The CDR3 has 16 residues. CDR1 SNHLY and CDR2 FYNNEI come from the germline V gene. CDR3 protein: CASSPPGNRAKNIQYF. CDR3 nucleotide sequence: TGTGCCAGCAGTCCCCCAGGGAATAGGGCCAAAAACATTCAGTACTTC.

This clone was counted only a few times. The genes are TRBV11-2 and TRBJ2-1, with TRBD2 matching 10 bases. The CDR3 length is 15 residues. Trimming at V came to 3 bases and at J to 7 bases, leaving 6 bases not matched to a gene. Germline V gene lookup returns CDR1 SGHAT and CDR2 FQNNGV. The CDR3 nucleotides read TGTGCCAGCAGCTTGGGGACTAGCGTTGCTAATGAGCAGTTCTTC. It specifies CASSLGTSVANEQFF. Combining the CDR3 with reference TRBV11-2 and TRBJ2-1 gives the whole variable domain EAGVAQSPRYKIIEKRQSVAFWCNPISGHATLYWYQQILGQGPKLLIQFQNNGVVDDSQLPKDRFSAERLKGVDSTLKIQPAKLEDSAVYLCASSLGTSVANEQFFGPGTRLTVL.

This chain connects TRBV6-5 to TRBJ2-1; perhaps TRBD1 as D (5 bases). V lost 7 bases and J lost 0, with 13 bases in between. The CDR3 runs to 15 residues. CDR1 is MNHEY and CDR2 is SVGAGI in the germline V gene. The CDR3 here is CASKKGRDSYNEQFF. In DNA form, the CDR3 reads TGTGCCAGCAAGAAGGGGCGAGACTCCTACAATGAGCAGTTCTTC.

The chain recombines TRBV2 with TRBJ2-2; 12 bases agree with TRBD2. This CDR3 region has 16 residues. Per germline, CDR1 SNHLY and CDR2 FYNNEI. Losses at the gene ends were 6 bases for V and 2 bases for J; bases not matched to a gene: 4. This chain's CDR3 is CASRRTSGTNTGELFF. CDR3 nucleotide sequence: TGTGCCAGCAGACGGACTAGCGGGACCAACACCGGGGAGCTGTTTTTT.

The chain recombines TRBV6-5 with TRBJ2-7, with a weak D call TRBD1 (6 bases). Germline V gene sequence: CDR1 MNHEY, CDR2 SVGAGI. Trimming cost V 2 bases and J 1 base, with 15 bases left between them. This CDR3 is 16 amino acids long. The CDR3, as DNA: TGTGCCAGCAGTTACGGTCCGACAGGCCCTTCCTACGAGCAGTACTTC. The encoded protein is CASSYGPTGPSYEQYF.

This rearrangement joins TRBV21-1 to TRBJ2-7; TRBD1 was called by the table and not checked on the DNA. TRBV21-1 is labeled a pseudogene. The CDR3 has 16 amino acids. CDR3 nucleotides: TGTGCCAGCAGCAAAACCAGGGTTCGGTCCTCCTACGAGCAGTACTTC. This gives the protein CASSKTRVRSSYEQYF.

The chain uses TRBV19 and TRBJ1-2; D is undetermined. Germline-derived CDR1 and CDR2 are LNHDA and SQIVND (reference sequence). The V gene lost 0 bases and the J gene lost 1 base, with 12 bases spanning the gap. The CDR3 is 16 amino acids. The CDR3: CASSIDGRPYNYGYTF. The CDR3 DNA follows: TGTGCCAGTAGTATAGATGGGCGCCCCTATAACTATGGCTACACCTTC. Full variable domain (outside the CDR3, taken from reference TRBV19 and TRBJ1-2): DGGITQSPKYLFRKEGQNVTLSCEQNLNHDAMYWYRQDPGQGLRLIYYSQIVNDFQKGDIAEGYSVSREKKESFPLTVTSAQKNPTAFYLCASSIDGRPYNYGYTFGSGTRLTVV.

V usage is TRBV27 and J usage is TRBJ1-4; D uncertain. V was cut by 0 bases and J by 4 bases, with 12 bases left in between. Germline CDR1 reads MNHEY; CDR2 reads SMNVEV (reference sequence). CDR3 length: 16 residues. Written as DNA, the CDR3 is TGTGCCAGCAGTTTATCGAGCAGACTTGGTAATGAAAAACTGTTTTTT. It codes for CASSLSSRLGNEKLFF.

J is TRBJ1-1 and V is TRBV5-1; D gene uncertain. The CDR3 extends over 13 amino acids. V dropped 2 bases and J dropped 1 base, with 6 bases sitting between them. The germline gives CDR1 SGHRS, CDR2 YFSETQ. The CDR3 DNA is TGCGCCAGCAGCTTAGAGGGGAACACTGAAGCTTTCTTT. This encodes CASSLEGNTEAFF.

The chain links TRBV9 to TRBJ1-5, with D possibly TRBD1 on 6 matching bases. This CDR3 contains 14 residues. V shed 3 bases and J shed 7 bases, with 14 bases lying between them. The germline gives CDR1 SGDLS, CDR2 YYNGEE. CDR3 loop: CASSETTGQQPQHF. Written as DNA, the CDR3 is TGTGCCAGCAGCGAGACGACAGGACAGCAGCCCCAGCATTTT. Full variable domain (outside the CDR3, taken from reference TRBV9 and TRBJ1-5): DSGVTQTPKHLITATGQRVTLRCSPRSGDLSVYWYQQSLDQGLQFLIQYYNGEERAKGNILERFSAQQFPDLHSELNLSSLELGDSALYFCASSETTGQQPQHFGDGTRLSIL.